This TCR beta chain is drawn from a study of T-cell reconstitution after alpha-beta-depleted transplantation in children. Study-level results: At around two months after transplant, the alpha-beta T cells were reportedly derived from several hundred expanded clones that came from non-depleted graft cells.

Unique molecular identifiers featured in how the TCRbeta library was prepared. From the PCR reads, TCRdb called clonotypes with MiXCR, one entry per CDR3 protein. Of approximately 500,000 distinct CDR3 sequences listed, about 10% are singletons. This clonotype has a count of ten or more. The antigen is unknown. The germline gives CDR1 SQVTM, CDR2 ANQGSEA. V lost 6 bases to trimming and J lost 1 base; unmatched junction nucleotides: 9. The CDR3 has 14 residues. The V call is TRBV29-1, the J call TRBJ2-7; 7 positions agree with TRBD2. The starting material was PBMCs, obtained before TCRalphabeta/CD19-depleted stem cell transplant. This TCR was sampled from a child aged 2 to 15 with inherited bone marrow failure, due to receive a stem cell transplant. The chain's CDR3 is CSVVSSGHSYEQYF. The CDR3 bases are TGCAGCGTGGTGTCTAGCGGCCATTCCTACGAGCAGTACTTC.